This record covers a single TCR beta chain. TCRdb keeps only in-frame clones here, not all; method: immunoSEQ multiplex PCR. The sample contains 200,000 to 250,000 clones, around 89% of which appear only once. The germline gives CDR1 SGHNT, CDR2 YYREEE (reference sequence). Trimming removed 5 bases from V and 4 bases from J, with 15 bases in between. This CDR3 contains 15 residues. The data derive from a study of blood T cell repertoires in COVID-19. This sequence joins TRBV5-4 and TRBJ2-2; the D gene is possibly TRBD2 (6 bases). This TCR was sampled from a woman between 40 and 55 years old with acute or convalescent COVID-19. The specimen sequenced was peripheral blood. CDR3 region: CASSPLGGRTGELFF. The DNA of the CDR3 is TGTGCCAGCAGTCCACTGGGGGGTCGCACCGGGGAGCTGTTTTTT.